A single TCR beta chain is shown here with its context. The target antigen is unknown. Sequenced by immunoSEQ multiplex PCR; TCRdb stores in-frame clones only, minus some. The table lists tens of thousands of clones, 65% to 85% of them singletons. This entry is derived from a study of OX40 agonist ivuxolimab in advanced cancers. Study-level background: Patients treated during dose escalation were battling hepatocellular carcinoma, melanoma, renal cell or head and neck cancer. Of mixed ages from about 23 to 90 and averaging 60 years, the group was over 80% male. People who had prior anti-PD-1, anti-PD-L1 or anti-CTLA-4 therapy could take part, and around 40% had some. Study-wide points: Part of the nonresponder group also had normalized T-cell clonal expansion that was low.

The sample in question was CD4+ or CD8+ T cells sorted from blood, obtained in a trial of the OX40 agonist ivuxolimab. The source of this sequence is an adult with an advanced solid tumor such as melanoma, head and neck, liver or kidney cancer.

The CDR3 reads CAWSGSRAREAFF. CDR3 sequence (DNA): TGTGCCTGGAGTGGATCCAGGGCCCGTGAAGCTTTCTTT. V and J are TRBV30 and TRBJ1-1, with a tentative D call TRBD1 (5 bases). Between the trimmed V and J ends, which lost 1 base and 7 bases, there was a span of 13 bases. There are 13 residues in the CDR3. Germline V gene lookup returns CDR1 GTSNPN and CDR2 SVGIG (reference sequence).